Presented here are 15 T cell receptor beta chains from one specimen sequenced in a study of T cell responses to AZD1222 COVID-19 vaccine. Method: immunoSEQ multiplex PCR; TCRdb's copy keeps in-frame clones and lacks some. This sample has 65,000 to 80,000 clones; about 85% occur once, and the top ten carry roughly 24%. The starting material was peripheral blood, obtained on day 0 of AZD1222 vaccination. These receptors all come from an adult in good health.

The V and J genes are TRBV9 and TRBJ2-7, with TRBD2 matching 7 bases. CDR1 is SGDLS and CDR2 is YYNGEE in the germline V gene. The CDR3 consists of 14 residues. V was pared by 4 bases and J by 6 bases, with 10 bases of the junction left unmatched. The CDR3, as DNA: TGTGCCAGCAGCCCCGGTTGGGGGGAGGGCGAGCAGTACTTC. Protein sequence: CASSPGWGEGEQYF.

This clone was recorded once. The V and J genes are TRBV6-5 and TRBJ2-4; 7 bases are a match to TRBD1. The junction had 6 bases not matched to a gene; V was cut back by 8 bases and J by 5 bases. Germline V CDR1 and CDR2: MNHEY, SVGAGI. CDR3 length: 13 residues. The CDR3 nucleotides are TGTGCCAGCGGGTCGGGACAGCAAAACATTCAGTACTTC. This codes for CASGSGQQNIQYF.

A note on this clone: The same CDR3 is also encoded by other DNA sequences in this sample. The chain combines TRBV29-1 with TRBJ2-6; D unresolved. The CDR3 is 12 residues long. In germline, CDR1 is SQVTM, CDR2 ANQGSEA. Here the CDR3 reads CSVRSGANVLTF. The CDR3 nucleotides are TGCAGTGTTCGATCTGGGGCCAACGTCCTGACTTTC.

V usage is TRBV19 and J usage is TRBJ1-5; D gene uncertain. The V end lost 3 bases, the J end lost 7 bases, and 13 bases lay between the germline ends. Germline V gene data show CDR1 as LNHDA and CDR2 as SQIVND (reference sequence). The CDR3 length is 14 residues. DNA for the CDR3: TGTGCCAGTAGTATCCCTGGAAGGGCCCAGCCCCAGCATTTT. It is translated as CASSIPGRAQPQHF.

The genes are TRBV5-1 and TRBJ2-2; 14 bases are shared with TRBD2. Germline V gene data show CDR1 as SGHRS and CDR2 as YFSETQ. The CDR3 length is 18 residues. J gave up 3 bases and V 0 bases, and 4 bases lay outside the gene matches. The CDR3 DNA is TGCGCCAGCAGCTTGGGACTAGCGGGAGGGGAGGACACCGGGGAGCTGTTTTTT. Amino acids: CASSLGLAGGEDTGELFF.

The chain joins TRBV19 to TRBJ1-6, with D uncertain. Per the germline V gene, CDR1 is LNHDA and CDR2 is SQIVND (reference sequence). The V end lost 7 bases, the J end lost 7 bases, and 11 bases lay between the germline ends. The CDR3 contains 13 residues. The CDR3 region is CASTEQPNSPLHF. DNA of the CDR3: TGTGCCAGTACAGAACAGCCCAATTCACCCCTCCACTTT. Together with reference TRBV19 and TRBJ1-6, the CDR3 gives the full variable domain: DGGITQSPKYLFRKEGQNVTLSCEQNLNHDAMYWYRQDPGQGLRLIYYSQIVNDFQKGDIAEGYSVSREKKESFPLTVTSAQKNPTAFYLCASTEQPNSPLHFGNGTRLTVT.

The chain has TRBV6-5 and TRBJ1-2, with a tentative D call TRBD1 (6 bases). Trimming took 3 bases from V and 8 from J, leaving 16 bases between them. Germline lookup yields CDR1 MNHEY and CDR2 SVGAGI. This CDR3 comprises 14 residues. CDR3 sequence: CASSYSGTPGGYTF. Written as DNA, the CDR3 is TGTGCCAGCAGTTATTCCGGGACACCTGGGGGCTACACCTTC.

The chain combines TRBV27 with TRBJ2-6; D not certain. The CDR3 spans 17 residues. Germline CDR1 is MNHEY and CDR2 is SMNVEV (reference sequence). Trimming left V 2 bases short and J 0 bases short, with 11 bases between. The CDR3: CASSLTPWGSGANVLTF. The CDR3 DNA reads TGTGCCAGCAGTTTAACCCCTTGGGGCTCTGGGGCCAACGTCCTGACTTTC.

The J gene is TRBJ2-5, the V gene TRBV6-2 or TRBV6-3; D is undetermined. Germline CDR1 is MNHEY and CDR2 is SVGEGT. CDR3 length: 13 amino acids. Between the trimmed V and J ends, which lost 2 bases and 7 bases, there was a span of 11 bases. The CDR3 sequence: CASSYGSLGTQYF. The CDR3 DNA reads TGTGCCAGCAGTTACGGCTCGTTAGGGACCCAGTACTTC.

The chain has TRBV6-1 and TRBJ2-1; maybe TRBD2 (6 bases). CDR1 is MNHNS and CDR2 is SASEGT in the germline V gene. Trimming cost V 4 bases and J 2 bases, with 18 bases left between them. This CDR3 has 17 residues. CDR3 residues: CASSVDLRRGAYNEQFF. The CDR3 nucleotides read TGTGCCAGCAGTGTTGACCTTCGGCGGGGAGCCTACAATGAGCAGTTCTTC.

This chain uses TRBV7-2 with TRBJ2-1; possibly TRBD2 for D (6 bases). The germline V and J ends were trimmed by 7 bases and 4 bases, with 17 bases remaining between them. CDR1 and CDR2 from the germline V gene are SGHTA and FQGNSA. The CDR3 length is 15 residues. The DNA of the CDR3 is TGTGCCAGCACCTGGGACTCGAATACATACAATGAGCAGTTCTTC. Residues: CASTWDSNTYNEQFF. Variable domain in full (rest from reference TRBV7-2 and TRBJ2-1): GAGVSQSPSNKVTEKGKDVELRCDPISGHTALYWYRQSLGQGLEFLIYFQGNSAPDKSGLPSDRFSAERTGGSVSTLTIQRTQQEDSAVYLCASTWDSNTYNEQFFGPGTRLTVL.

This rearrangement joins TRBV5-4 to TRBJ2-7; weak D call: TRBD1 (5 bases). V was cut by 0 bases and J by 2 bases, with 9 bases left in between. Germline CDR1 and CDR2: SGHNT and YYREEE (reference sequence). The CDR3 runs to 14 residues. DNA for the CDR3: TGTGCCAGCAGCTTGGAAGGGGCGACCTACGAGCAGTACTTC. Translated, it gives CASSLEGATYEQYF.

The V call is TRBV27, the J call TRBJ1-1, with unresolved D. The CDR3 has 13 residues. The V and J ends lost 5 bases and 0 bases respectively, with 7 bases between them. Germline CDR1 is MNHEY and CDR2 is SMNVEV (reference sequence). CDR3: CASSVALNTEAFF. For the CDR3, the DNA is TGTGCCAGCAGTGTCGCCCTGAACACTGAAGCTTTCTTT.

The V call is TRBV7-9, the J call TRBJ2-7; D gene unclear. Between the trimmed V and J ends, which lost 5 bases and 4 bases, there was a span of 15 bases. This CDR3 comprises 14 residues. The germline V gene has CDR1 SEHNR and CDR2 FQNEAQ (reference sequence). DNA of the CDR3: TGTGCCAGCAGCCATAGGGAAAACCCTTACGAGCAGTACTTC. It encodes CASSHRENPYEQYF.

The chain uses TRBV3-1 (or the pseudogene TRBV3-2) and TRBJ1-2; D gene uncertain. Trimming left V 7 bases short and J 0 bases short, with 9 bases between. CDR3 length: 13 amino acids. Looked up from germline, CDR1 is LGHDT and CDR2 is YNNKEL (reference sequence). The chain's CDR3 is CASTGEANYGYTF. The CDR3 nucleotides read TGTGCCAGCACCGGAGAAGCTAACTATGGCTACACCTTC.